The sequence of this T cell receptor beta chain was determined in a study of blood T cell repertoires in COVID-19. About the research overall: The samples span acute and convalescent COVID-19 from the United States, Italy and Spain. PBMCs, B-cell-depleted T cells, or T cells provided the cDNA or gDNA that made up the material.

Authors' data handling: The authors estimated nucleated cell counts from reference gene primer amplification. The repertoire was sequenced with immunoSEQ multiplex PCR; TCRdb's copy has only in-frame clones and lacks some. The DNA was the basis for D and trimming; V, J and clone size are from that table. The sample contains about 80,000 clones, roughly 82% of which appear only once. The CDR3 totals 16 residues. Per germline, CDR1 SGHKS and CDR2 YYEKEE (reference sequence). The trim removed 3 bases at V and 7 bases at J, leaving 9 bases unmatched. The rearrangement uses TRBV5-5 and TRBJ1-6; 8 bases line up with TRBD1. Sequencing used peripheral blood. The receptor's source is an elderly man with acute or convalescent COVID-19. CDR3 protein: CASSSAGQGQNSPLHF. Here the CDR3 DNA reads TGTGCCAGCAGCTCAGCTGGACAGGGCCAAAATTCACCCCTCCACTTT.